Listed here are 18 T cell receptor beta chains from one sample, sequenced in a study of T cells after posttransplantation cyclophosphamide. The method was immunoSEQ multiplex PCR; TCRdb's version includes in-frame clones alone and lacks a portion of them. The repertoire holds 25,000 to 35,000 clones, with over 85% as singletons. Sequenced sample: PBMCs. These receptors were collected from a woman between 40 and 50 years old with a blood cancer, CMV-positive, and with a related stem cell donor.

This chain links TRBV5-6 with TRBJ1-1, with 7 bases identical to TRBD1. The V gene end was trimmed by 0 bases and the J gene end by 1 base; junction bases not matched to a gene: 6. Germline V gives CDR1 SGHDT, CDR2 YYEEEE. CDR3 length: 16 amino acids. The CDR3 spells CASSLVRQGTNTEAFF. CDR3 DNA sequence: TGTGCCAGCAGCTTGGTGAGACAGGGTACGAACACTGAAGCTTTCTTT.

This chain uses TRBV27 with TRBJ1-1; D remains ambiguous. The CDR3 has 13 residues. The V end was cut by 3 bases, the J end by 3 bases, with 8 bases between. From germline, CDR1 is MNHEY and CDR2 SMNVEV (reference sequence). The CDR3 coding sequence is TGTGCCAGCAGTTTGGCGGGAGACACTGAAGCTTTCTTT. It is translated as CASSLAGDTEAFF.

The rearrangement uses TRBV5-1 and TRBJ1-1; no clear D. Germline-derived CDR1 and CDR2 are SGHRS and YFSETQ. The CDR3 loop spans 14 amino acids. Deletions cut 4 bases from V and 4 bases from J, with 14 bases between. The CDR3 DNA reads as TGCGCCAGCAGCGCGGGTTTGGATGTCACTGAAGCTTTCTTT. As protein: CASSAGLDVTEAFF. Together with reference TRBV5-1 and TRBJ1-1, the CDR3 gives the full variable domain: KAGVTQTPRYLIKTRGQQVTLSCSPISGHRSVSWYQQTPGQGLQFLFEYFSETQRNKGNFPGRFSGRQFSNSRSEMNVSTLELGDSALYLCASSAGLDVTEAFFGQGTRLTVV.

The chain uses TRBV4-3 and TRBJ2-3; 10 bases are shared with TRBD2. The germline gives CDR1 LGHNA, CDR2 YSLEER. This CDR3 contains 15 residues. V shed 1 base and J 4 bases; nucleotides not matched to a gene: 2. CDR3 region: CASSQASGGADTQYF. In DNA, the CDR3 is TGCGCCAGCAGCCAAGCCAGCGGGGGGGCAGATACGCAGTATTTT.

The CDR3 DNA sequence: TGTGCCAGCAGTGAACGGGGGGGGTCTGGGGCCAACGTCCTGACTTTC. Residues: CASSERGGSGANVLTF. The chain carries TRBV2 and TRBJ2-6; 8 bases are a match to TRBD2. Trimming at V came to 2 bases and at J to 1 base, leaving 1 base not matched to a gene. Per the germline V gene, CDR1 is SNHLY and CDR2 is FYNNEI. The CDR3 totals 16 residues.

The V and J genes are TRBV19 and TRBJ2-1; 7 bases agree with TRBD1. Losses at the gene ends were 3 bases for V and 2 bases for J; bases not matched to a gene: 1. Per the germline V gene, CDR1 is LNHDA and CDR2 is SQIVND (reference sequence). The CDR3 is 14 amino acids. This CDR3 reads CASSMQGAYNEQFF. The CDR3 region has the DNA TGTGCCAGTAGTATGCAGGGGGCCTACAATGAGCAGTTCTTC. Variable domain in full (rest from reference TRBV19 and TRBJ2-1): DGGITQSPKYLFRKEGQNVTLSCEQNLNHDAMYWYRQDPGQGLRLIYYSQIVNDFQKGDIAEGYSVSREKKESFPLTVTSAQKNPTAFYLCASSMQGAYNEQFFGPGTRLTVL.

This clone appeared a few times. This chain links TRBV5-1 with TRBJ1-1; D unresolved. CDR1 and CDR2 from the germline V gene are SGHRS and YFSETQ. CDR3 length: 11 amino acids. Trimming cost V 0 bases and J 7 bases, with 4 bases left between them. CDR3 region: CASSLGVEAFF. In DNA form, the CDR3 reads TGCGCCAGCAGCTTGGGAGTTGAAGCTTTCTTT.

V gene TRBV6-1 combines with J gene TRBJ2-1; weak D call: TRBD2 (6 bases). V lost 6 bases and J lost 7, with 19 bases in between. The length of the CDR3 is 15 residues. Germline V gene lookup returns CDR1 MNHNS and CDR2 SASEGT. CDR3 amino acids: CASRGTLGGRNEQFF. The CDR3, as DNA: TGTGCCAGCAGGGGGACGCTTGGGGGGAGGAATGAGCAGTTCTTC.

The chain links TRBV15 to TRBJ2-7; unclear D gene. The germline V gene encodes CDR1 LNHNV and CDR2 YYDKDF (reference sequence). Trimming cost V 5 bases and J 5 bases, with 16 bases left between them. The CDR3 sequence is 14 residues long. CDR3 sequence (DNA): TGTGCCACCAGCTACCAGTTGGGCAAGGACGAGCAGTACTTC. Encoded protein: CATSYQLGKDEQYF.

The chain joins TRBV9 to TRBJ2-2; 8 bases line up with TRBD2. V trimming: 4 bases; J trimming: 1 base; junction bases outside the gene matches: 3. The V gene's germline CDR1 is SGDLS and CDR2 YYNGEE. This CDR3 contains 15 residues. The CDR3 here is CASSPGGGNTGELFF. CDR3 sequence (DNA): TGTGCCAGCAGCCCCGGGGGGGGGAACACCGGGGAGCTGTTTTTT.

This clone was recorded once. The DNA for the CDR3 is TGTGCCAGCTCACCAACGGGTAACACCGGGGAGCTGTTTTTT. Protein product: CASSPTGNTGELFF. The V call is TRBV18, the J call TRBJ2-2; D gene ambiguous. The germline CDR1 and CDR2 sequences are KGHSH and LQKENI. V was pared by 2 bases and J by 2 bases, with 6 bases between. The length of the CDR3 is 14 residues. Based on the CDR3 plus reference TRBV18 and TRBJ2-2, the full variable domain is NAGVMQNPRHLVRRRGQEARLRCSPMKGHSHVYWYRQLPEEGLKFMVYLQKENIIDESGMPKERFSAEFPKEGPSILRIQQVVRGDSAAYFCASSPTGNTGELFFGEGSRLTVL.

Comment on this clone: Its ends do not fully match the called genes, so a read error is possible. The J gene is TRBJ2-2, the V gene TRBV5-1; 7 bases line up with TRBD1. This CDR3 region has 14 residues. Germline-derived CDR1 and CDR2 are SGHRS and YFSETQ. The CDR3 sequence: CTSSRDSLTGELFF. Here the CDR3 DNA reads TGCACCAGCAGCCGGGACAGCCTCACCGGGGAGCTGTTTTTT.

A few counts support this clone. This chain uses TRBV5-6 with TRBJ1-1, with 8 bases aligning to TRBD1. Germline V lookup: CDR1 SGHDT, CDR2 YYEEEE. V was pared by 5 bases and J by 3 bases, with 3 bases of the junction left unmatched. The CDR3 extends over 13 amino acids. In DNA, the CDR3 is TGTGCCAGCAGTTGGACAGGGTACACTGAAGCTTTCTTT. Amino acids: CASSWTGYTEAFF.

The chain links TRBV5-1 to TRBJ1-5; a weak D match, TRBD1 (5 bases). With 4 bases removed from V and 5 bases from J, the gap between germline ends came to 25 bases. Looked up from germline, CDR1 is SGHRS and CDR2 is YFSETQ. The CDR3 loop spans 18 amino acids. CDR3 loop: CASSPFGVSGGIDQPQHF. The CDR3 DNA reads TGCGCCAGCAGCCCGTTCGGGGTCTCGGGGGGAATCGATCAGCCCCAGCATTTT.

The CDR3 spells CASSATGGTNTEAFF. The CDR3 DNA reads TGTGCCAGCAGCGCTACAGGGGGTACGAACACTGAAGCTTTCTTT. This sequence joins TRBV9 and TRBJ1-1; 8 bases are a match to TRBD1. CDR1 and CDR2 (germline): SGDLS, YYNGEE. J was trimmed by 1 base and V by 3 bases; bases with no gene match: 5. CDR3 length: 15 amino acids.

CDR3 in DNA: TGTGCCAGCAGCTTGCCCGTACTTCAGTTCTTC. It encodes CASSLPVLQFF. The chain is built from TRBV5-8 and TRBJ2-1; D gene uncertain. Germline V gene sequence: CDR1 SGHTS, CDR2 YDEGEE. This CDR3 is 11 amino acids long. V shed 1 base and J shed 13 bases, with 9 bases lying between them.

The gene calls are TRBV5-5 and TRBJ2-4; TRBD2 matches 9 bases. V dropped 1 base and J dropped 7; count of bases not matched to a gene: 0. Germline assignment: CDR1 SGHKS and CDR2 YYEKEE (reference sequence). The CDR3 is 13 residues long. CDR3 bases: TGTGCCAGCAGCTTGAGCGGGGGGAACATTCAGTACTTC. It yields the protein CASSLSGGNIQYF.

The gene calls are TRBV5-1 and TRBJ1-4, with a tentative D call TRBD1 (6 bases). Germline assignment: CDR1 SGHRS and CDR2 YFSETQ. The germline V and J ends were trimmed by 4 bases and 1 base, with 11 bases remaining between them. This CDR3 region has 15 residues. CDR3 in DNA: TGCGCCAGCAGCAACCAACAGGGAACTAATGAAAAACTGTTTTTT. Translated, it gives CASSNQQGTNEKLFF. The whole variable domain, remainder taken from reference TRBV5-1 and TRBJ1-4, is KAGVTQTPRYLIKTRGQQVTLSCSPISGHRSVSWYQQTPGQGLQFLFEYFSETQRNKGNFPGRFSGRQFSNSRSEMNVSTLELGDSALYLCASSNQQGTNEKLFFGSGTQLSVL.